A selection of T cell receptor beta chains follows, all from one sample in a study of blood T cell repertoires in COVID-19. Here immunoSEQ multiplex PCR was the method, and the copy in TCRdb shows in-frame clones only, minus some. The profile shows some 150,000 clones, 84% of them singletons. Sequencing was carried out using PBMCs or T cells enriched from blood (not recorded which). Receptor source: a woman in her fifties or sixties who had been exposed to COVID-19. Both conserved end residues are part of each CDR3. The order of the fields is V gene, J gene, clone size, D gene, CDR3 protein, CDR3 DNA. A D gene is named only where the DNA matches it firmly. Expanded clones are given a class, and other clones once, few, many or no size at all.

v_call: TRBV19
j_call: TRBJ1-2
clone_size: .
d_call: .
cdr3_aa: CASTLGGNYGYTF
cdr3_nt: TGTGCCAGTACCCTGGGGGGGAATTATGGCTACACCTTC

v_call: TRBV18
j_call: TRBJ2-2
clone_size: .
d_call: .
cdr3_aa: CASSPFRDTGELFF
cdr3_nt: TGTGCCAGCTCACCATTCAGGGACACCGGGGAGCTGTTTTTT

v_call: TRBV15
j_call: TRBJ2-2
clone_size: .
d_call: TRBD2
cdr3_aa: CATSREASGATGELFF
cdr3_nt: TGTGCCACCAGCAGAGAGGCTAGCGGGGCCACCGGGGAGCTGTTTTTT

v_call: TRBV7-8
j_call: TRBJ2-3
clone_size: .
d_call: .
cdr3_aa: CASSLAQLPSTDTQYF
cdr3_nt: TGTGCCAGCAGCTTAGCACAGCTTCCTAGCACAGATACGCAGTATTTT

v_call: TRBV2
j_call: TRBJ2-5
clone_size: .
d_call: TRBD1
cdr3_aa: CASSLQPNRGLGETQYF
cdr3_nt: TGTGCCAGCAGCCTCCAGCCAAACAGGGGGCTCGGGGAGACCCAGTACTTC

v_call: TRBV19
j_call: TRBJ1-2
clone_size: .
d_call: TRBD1
cdr3_aa: CASSIGTGDMYGYTF
cdr3_nt: TGTGCCAGTAGTATCGGAACAGGGGATATGTACGGCTACACCTTC

v_call: TRBV19
j_call: TRBJ1-6
clone_size: .
d_call: .
cdr3_aa: CASSIAGGARGSPLHF
cdr3_nt: TGTGCCAGTAGTATAGCGGGAGGGGCACGTGGATCACCCCTCCACTTT

v_call: TRBV10-3
j_call: TRBJ1-5
clone_size: .
d_call: .
cdr3_aa: CAISESELVGQPQHF
cdr3_nt: TGTGCCATCAGTGAGTCGGAGCTAGTGGGTCAGCCCCAGCATTTT

v_call: TRBV9
j_call: TRBJ2-2
clone_size: .
d_call: TRBD1
cdr3_aa: CASSVGARGLNTGELFF
cdr3_nt: TGTGCCAGCAGCGTAGGGGCCAGGGGGCTAAACACCGGGGAGCTGTTTTTT

v_call: TRBV10-3
j_call: TRBJ2-3
clone_size: .
d_call: .
cdr3_aa: CAISVGRGHTDTQYF
cdr3_nt: TGTGCCATCAGTGTGGGGCGGGGGCACACAGATACGCAGTATTTT

v_call: TRBV4-1
j_call: TRBJ1-1
clone_size: .
d_call: .
cdr3_aa: CASSQAVQGNTEAFF
cdr3_nt: TGCGCCAGCAGCCAAGCGGTACAGGGGAACACTGAAGCTTTCTTT

v_call: TRBV6-6
j_call: TRBJ1-6
clone_size: .
d_call: .
cdr3_aa: CASSPPGRVNSPLHF
cdr3_nt: TGTGCCAGCAGTCCCCCGGGCAGGGTAAATTCACCCCTCCACTTT

v_call: TRBV5-4
j_call: TRBJ2-4
clone_size: few
d_call: .
cdr3_aa: CASSLRGVNIQYF
cdr3_nt: TGTGCCAGCAGCTTGAGGGGCGTGAACATTCAGTACTTC

v_call: TRBV5-8
j_call: TRBJ2-7
clone_size: .
d_call: .
cdr3_aa: CASSFTASYEQYF
cdr3_nt: TGTGCCAGCAGCTTTACAGCCTCCTACGAGCAGTACTTC

v_call: TRBV6-2/TRBV6-3
j_call: TRBJ2-1
clone_size: .
d_call: .
cdr3_aa: CASSYGGSAGEQFF
cdr3_nt: TGTGCCAGCAGTTACGGCGGATCGGCTGGAGAGCAGTTCTTC

v_call: TRBV7-2
j_call: TRBJ1-5
clone_size: .
d_call: .
cdr3_aa: CASSLDREPQHF
cdr3_nt: TGTGCCAGCAGCTTAGACAGAGAGCCCCAGCATTTT

v_call: TRBV3-1/TRBV3-2
j_call: TRBJ1-2
clone_size: .
d_call: TRBD1
cdr3_aa: CASSLQGTGGYGYTF
cdr3_nt: TGTGCCAGCAGCCTGCAAGGGACAGGGGGATATGGCTACACCTTC

v_call: TRBV2
j_call: TRBJ1-3
clone_size: .
d_call: .
cdr3_aa: CARSTGRSGNTIYF
cdr3_nt: TGTGCCCGCTCGACAGGCCGGTCTGGAAACACCATATATTTT

v_call: TRBV20-1
j_call: TRBJ1-2
clone_size: .
d_call: .
cdr3_aa: CSASEDGYTF
cdr3_nt: TGCAGTGCTAGCGAGGATGGCTACACCTTC

v_call: TRBV19
j_call: TRBJ1-5
clone_size: few
d_call: TRBD1
cdr3_aa: CASSSRQGLGNQPQHF
cdr3_nt: TGTGCCAGTAGCAGTCGACAGGGGCTAGGCAATCAGCCCCAGCATTTT